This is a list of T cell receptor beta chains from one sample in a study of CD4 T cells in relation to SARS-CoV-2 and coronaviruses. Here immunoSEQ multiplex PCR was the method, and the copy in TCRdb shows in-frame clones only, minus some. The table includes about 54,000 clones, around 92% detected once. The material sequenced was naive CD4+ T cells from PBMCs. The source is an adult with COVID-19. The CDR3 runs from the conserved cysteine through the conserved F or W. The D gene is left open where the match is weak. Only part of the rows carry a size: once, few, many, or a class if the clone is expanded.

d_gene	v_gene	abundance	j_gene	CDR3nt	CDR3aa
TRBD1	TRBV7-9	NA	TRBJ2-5	TGTGCCAGCAGCTTGGACAGGGGGCGCCAAGAGACCCAGTACTTC	CASSLDRGRQETQYF
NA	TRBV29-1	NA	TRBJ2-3	TGCAGCGTTGAAGATCGCCAGTCAGACACAGATACGCAGTATTTT	CSVEDRQSDTDTQYF
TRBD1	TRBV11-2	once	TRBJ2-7	TGTGCCAGCAGCCTAGCCGGGACAGCCTCCTACGAGCAGTACTTC	CASSLAGTASYEQYF
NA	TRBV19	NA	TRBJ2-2	TGTGCCAGTAGTATAGGGACACGCAGCTGGAGCACCGGGGAGCTGTTTTTT	CASSIGTRSWSTGELFF
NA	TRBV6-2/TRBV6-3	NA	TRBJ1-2	TGTGCCAGCAGCTCCCCCACTGGGGACCGGGGCTACACCTTC	CASSSPTGDRGYTF
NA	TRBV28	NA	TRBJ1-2	TGTGCCAGCAGTTTTCCCCGGAACTATGGCTACACCTTC	CASSFPRNYGYTF
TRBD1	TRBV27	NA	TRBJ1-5	TGTGCCAGCAGTCTCCCGCCCCGGGACAGGGGGCTTCAGCCCCAGCATTTT	CASSLPPRDRGLQPQHF
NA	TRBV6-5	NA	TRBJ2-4	TGTGCCAGCAGTTACGGGGGTGGCAAAAACATTCAGTACTTC	CASSYGGGKNIQYF
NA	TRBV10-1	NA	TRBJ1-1	TGCGCCAGCAGTGAGACATTAGGCCATATACCGGTCACTGAAGCTTTCTTT	CASSETLGHIPVTEAFF
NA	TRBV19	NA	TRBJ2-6	TGTGCCAGTAGTATAGCCTTGGGGGCCAACGTCCTGACTTTC	CASSIALGANVLTF
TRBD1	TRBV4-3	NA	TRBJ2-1	TGCGCCAGCAGCCAAGATCTTGTGGGGACAGGGAGGACGCAAGAGCAGTTCTTC	CASSQDLVGTGRTQEQFF
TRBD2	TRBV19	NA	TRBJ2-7	TGTGCCAGTAGTAGGGGTTTGGGACTAGCGGAAGGCTACGAGCAGTACTTC	CASSRGLGLAEGYEQYF
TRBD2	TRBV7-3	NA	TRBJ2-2	TGTGCCAGCAGCCCCATTAGCGGGAGCGACACCGGGGAGCTGTTTTTT	CASSPISGSDTGELFF
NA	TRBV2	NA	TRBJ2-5	TGTGCCAGCAGTAAGGGCTGGCGGGTCGAAGAGACCCAGTACTTC	CASSKGWRVEETQYF
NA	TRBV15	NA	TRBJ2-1	TGTGCCACCAGCAGAGATAGGAGGGAGCTTTACAATGAGCAGTTCTTC	CATSRDRRELYNEQFF
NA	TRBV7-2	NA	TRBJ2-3	TGTGCCAGCAGCTTAGGGACAGCCAGAACAGATACGCAGTATTTT	CASSLGTARTDTQYF
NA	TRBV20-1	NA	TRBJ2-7	TGCAGTGCTAGTGAGCAGGGGTTCTCCTACGAGCAGTACTTC	CSASEQGFSYEQYF
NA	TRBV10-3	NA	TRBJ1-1	TGTGCCATCAGGGAAAGCCCCTGGAGGGGGAACACTGAAGCTTTCTTT	CAIRESPWRGNTEAFF
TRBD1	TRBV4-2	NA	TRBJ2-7	TGTGCCAGCAGCCAAGCAGCGGCGATCGGGACAGGGGGCATCTACGAGCAGTACTTC	CASSQAAAIGTGGIYEQYF
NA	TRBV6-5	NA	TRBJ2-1	TGTGCCAGCAGGTATCGGGACGGCTCCTACAATGAGCAGTTCTTC	CASRYRDGSYNEQFF
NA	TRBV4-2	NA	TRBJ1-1	TGTGCCAGCAGCCAGATCCCATGGGATAGCTACATGAACACTGAAGCTTTCTTT	CASSQIPWDSYMNTEAFF
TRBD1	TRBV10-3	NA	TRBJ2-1	TGTGCCATCAGTGACTCCTCCAGACAGGGCGGTGAGCAGTTCTTC	CAISDSSRQGGEQFF
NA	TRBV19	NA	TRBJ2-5	TGTGCCAGTAGCAAACCGGCCCAAGAGACCCAGTACTTC	CASSKPAQETQYF
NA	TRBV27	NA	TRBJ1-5	TGTGCCAGCAGTTTCGGGGTCGGTGGCAATCAGCCCCAGCATTTT	CASSFGVGGNQPQHF
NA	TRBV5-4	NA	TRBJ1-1	TGTGCCAGCAGCTTGGCCGCAGGGGTCTGGTCTGAAGCTTTCTTT	CASSLAAGVWSEAFF
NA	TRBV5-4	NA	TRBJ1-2	TGTGCCAGCAGCTTGGCCGGGGTCTATGGCTACACCTTC	CASSLAGVYGYTF
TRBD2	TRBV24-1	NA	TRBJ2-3	TGTGCCACCAAAGCAGCGGGGGGCACAGATACGCAGTATTTT	CATKAAGGTDTQYF
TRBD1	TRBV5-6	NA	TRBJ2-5	TGTGCCAGCAGCCCCAATGCCGGGACAGCCCTTGAGACCCAGTACTTC	CASSPNAGTALETQYF
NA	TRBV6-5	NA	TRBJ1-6	TGTGCCAGCTCACGGGCTCTGGATCTGGATTCACCCCTCCACTTT	CASSRALDLDSPLHF
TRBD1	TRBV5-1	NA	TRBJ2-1	TGCGCCAGCAGGTTGGGACAGCCATACAATGAGCAGTTCTTC	CASRLGQPYNEQFF
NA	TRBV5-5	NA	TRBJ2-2	TGTGCCAGCACCCGGGCCCCGAAAACCGGGGAGCTGTTTTTT	CASTRAPKTGELFF
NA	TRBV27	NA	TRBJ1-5	TGTGCCAGCAGTTCCTCCGGGACATCAACTTCCCAGCATTTT	CASSSSGTSTSQHF
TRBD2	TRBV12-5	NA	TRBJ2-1	TGTGCTAGTGGTTCCGGACTAGCGAGGGTGTTCTTC	CASGSGLARVFF
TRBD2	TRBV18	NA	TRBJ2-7	TGTGCCAGCTCACCAGATCGGGCTAGCGGCTCCTACGAGCAGTACTTC	CASSPDRASGSYEQYF
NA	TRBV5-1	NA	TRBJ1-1	TGCGCCAGCAGCTTAGACCAGAACACTGAAGCTTTCTTT	CASSLDQNTEAFF
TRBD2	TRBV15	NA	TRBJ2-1	TGTGCCACCAGCAGAGATCCTTGGACTAGCCCTGAGCAGTTCTTC	CATSRDPWTSPEQFF
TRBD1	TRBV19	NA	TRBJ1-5	TGTGCCAGTAGTATAACGGGGACAGGGGTCCAGCCCCAGCATTTT	CASSITGTGVQPQHF
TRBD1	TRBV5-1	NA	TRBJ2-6	TGCGCCAGCAGCTTGGGGTACAGGGGGGTCGCCAACGTCCTGACTTTC	CASSLGYRGVANVLTF
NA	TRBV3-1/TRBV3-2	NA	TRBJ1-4	TGTGCCAGCAGCCTAGTTCAGAGTTGGCAGACTAATGAAAAACTGTTTTTT	CASSLVQSWQTNEKLFF
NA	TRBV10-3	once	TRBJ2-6	TGTGCCATCAGACAACAGGGTCCAGGTGGGGCCAACGTCCTGACTTTC	CAIRQQGPGGANVLTF
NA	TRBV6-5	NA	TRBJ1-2	TGTGCCAGCAAAGGGGATGGCTACACCTTC	CASKGDGYTF
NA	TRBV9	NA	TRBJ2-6	TGTGCCAGCAGCGTAAACGGGTGGTCCGACTCTGGGGCCAACGTCCTGACTTTC	CASSVNGWSDSGANVLTF
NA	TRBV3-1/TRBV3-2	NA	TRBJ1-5	TGTGCCAGCAGCCAAGATGGTAGGCCAGGGGCCGAGAATCAGCCCCAGCATTTT	CASSQDGRPGAENQPQHF
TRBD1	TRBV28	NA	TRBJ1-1	TGTGCCAGCAGTTCCGGACAGGGTTGGACTGAAGCTTTCTTT	CASSSGQGWTEAFF
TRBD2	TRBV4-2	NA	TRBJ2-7	TGTGCCAGCAGCCCTTTAGCGGGAGGCGCCTACGAGCAGTACTTC	CASSPLAGGAYEQYF
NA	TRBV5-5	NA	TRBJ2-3	TGTGCCAGCAGCACAGGGACGGTCGCGTTAGGTACGCAGTATTTT	CASSTGTVALGTQYF
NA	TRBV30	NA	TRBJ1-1	TGTGCCTGGAGTTTCGGCCACGAGGACACTGAAGCTTTCTTT	CAWSFGHEDTEAFF
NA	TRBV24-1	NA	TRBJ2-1	TGTGCCACCAGTGATTCCAAAACAGTAAATAATGAGCAGTTCTTC	CATSDSKTVNNEQFF
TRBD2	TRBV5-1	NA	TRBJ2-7	TGCGCCAGCAGCAGTGCACCTAGCGGGAGCTCCTACGAGCAGTACTTC	CASSSAPSGSSYEQYF
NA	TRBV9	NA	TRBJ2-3	TGTGCCAGCAGCGTAGGGGGGTTTAGCGGCACAGATACGCAGTATTTT	CASSVGGFSGTDTQYF
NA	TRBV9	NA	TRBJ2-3	TGTGCCAGCAGCACCCGGGGGAGCGCTAGCACAGATACGCAGTATTTT	CASSTRGSASTDTQYF
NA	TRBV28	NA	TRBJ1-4	TGTGCCAGCGGGTCAGGGACTGGGGAAAAACTGTTTTTT	CASGSGTGEKLFF